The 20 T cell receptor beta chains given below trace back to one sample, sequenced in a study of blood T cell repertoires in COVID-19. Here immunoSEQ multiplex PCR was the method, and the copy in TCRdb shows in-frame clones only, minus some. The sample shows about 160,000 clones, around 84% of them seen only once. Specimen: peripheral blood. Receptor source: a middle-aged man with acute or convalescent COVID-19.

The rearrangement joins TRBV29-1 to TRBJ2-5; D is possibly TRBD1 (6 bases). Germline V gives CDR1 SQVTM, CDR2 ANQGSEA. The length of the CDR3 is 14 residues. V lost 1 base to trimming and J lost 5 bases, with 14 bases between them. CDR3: CSVEGGQGSETQYF. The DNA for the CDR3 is TGCAGCGTTGAAGGGGGTCAGGGGTCGGAGACCCAGTACTTC.

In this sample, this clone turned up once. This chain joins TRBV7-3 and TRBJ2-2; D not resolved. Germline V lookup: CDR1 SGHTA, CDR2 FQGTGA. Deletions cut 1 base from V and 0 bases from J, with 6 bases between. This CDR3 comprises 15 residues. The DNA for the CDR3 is TGTGCCAGCAGCTTAAACCCAGCGAACACCGGGGAGCTGTTTTTT. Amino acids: CASSLNPANTGELFF. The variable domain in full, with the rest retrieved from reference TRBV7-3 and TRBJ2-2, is GAGVSQTPSNKVTEKGKYVELRCDPISGHTALYWYRQSLGQGPEFLIYFQGTGAADDSGLPNDRFFAVRPEGSVSTLKIQRTERGDSAVYLCASSLNPANTGELFFGEGSRLTVL.

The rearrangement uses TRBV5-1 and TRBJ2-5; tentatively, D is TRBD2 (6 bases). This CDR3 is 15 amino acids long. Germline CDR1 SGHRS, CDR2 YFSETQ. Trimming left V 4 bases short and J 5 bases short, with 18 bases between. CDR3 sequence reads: CASSPPFGAGETQYF. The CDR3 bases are TGCGCCAGCAGCCCCCCCTTCGGGGCGGGGGAGACCCAGTACTTC.

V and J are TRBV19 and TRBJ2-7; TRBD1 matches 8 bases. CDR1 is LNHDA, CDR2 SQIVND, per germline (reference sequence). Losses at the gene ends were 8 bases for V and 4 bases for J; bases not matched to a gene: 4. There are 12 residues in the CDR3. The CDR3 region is CASGDRWYEQYF. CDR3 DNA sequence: TGTGCCAGTGGGGACAGGTGGTACGAGCAGTACTTC.

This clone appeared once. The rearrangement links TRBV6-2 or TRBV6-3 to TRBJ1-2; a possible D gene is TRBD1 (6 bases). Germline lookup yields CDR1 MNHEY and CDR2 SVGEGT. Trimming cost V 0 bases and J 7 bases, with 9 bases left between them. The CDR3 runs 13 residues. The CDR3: CASSYSWTAGYTF. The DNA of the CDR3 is TGTGCCAGCAGTTACTCTTGGACAGCTGGCTACACCTTC.

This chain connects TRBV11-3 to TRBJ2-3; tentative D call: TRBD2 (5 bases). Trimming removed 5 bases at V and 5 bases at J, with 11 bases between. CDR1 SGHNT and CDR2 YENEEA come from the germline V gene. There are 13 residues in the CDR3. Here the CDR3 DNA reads TGTGCCAGCAGCCTAAACGGGAAAGATACGCAGTATTTT. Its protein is CASSLNGKDTQYF.

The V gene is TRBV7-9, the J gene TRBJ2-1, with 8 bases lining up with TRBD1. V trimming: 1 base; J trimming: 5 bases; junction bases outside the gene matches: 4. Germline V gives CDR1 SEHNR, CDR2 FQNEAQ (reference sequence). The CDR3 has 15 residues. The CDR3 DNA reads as TGTGCCAGCAGCTTAGGGACAGGGAGGAACAATGAGCAGTTCTTC. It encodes CASSLGTGRNNEQFF.

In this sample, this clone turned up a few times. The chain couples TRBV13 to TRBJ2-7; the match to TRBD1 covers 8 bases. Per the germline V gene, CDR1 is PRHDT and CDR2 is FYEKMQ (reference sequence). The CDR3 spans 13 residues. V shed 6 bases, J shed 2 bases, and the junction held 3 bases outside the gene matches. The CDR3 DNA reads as TGTGCCAGCAGTGACAGGGGTACCTACGAGCAGTACTTC. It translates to CASSDRGTYEQYF.

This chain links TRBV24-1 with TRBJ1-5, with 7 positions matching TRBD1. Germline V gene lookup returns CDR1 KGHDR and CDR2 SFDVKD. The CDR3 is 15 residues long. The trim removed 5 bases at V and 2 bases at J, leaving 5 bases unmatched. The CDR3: CATSATGEGNQPQHF. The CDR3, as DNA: TGTGCCACCAGTGCAACAGGGGAAGGCAATCAGCCCCAGCATTTT.

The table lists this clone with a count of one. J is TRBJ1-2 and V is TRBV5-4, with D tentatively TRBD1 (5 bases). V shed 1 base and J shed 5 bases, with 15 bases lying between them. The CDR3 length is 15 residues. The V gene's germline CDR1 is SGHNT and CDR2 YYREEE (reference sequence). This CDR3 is CASSLQGMFLYGYTF. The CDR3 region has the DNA TGTGCCAGCAGCTTGCAGGGTATGTTCCTGTATGGCTACACCTTC.

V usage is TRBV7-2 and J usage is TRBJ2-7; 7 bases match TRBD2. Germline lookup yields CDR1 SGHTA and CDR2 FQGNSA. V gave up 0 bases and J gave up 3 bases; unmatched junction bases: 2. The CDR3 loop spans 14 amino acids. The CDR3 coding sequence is TGTGCCAGCAGCTTAGCGGGGGGGATCTACGAGCAGTACTTC. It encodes CASSLAGGIYEQYF.

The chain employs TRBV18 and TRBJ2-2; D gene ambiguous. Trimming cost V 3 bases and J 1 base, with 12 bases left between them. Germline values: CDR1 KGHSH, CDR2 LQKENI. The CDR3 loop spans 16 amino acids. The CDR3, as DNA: TGTGCCAGCTCACCGCGGATTAGTTTGAACACCGGGGAGCTGTTTTTT. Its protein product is CASSPRISLNTGELFF.

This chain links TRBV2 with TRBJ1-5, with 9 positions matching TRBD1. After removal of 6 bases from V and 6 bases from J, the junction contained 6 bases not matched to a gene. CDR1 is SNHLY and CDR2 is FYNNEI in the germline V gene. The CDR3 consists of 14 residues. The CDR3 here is CASRGQGFGQPQHF. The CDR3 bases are TGTGCCAGCAGAGGACAGGGGTTTGGTCAGCCCCAGCATTTT.

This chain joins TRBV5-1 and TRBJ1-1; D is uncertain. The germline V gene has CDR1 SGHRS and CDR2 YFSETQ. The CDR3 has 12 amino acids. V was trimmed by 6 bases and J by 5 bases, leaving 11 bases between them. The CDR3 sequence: CASTREGTEAFF. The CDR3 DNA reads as TGCGCCAGCACAAGGGAGGGAACTGAAGCTTTCTTT. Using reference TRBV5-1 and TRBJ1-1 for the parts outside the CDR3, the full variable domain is KAGVTQTPRYLIKTRGQQVTLSCSPISGHRSVSWYQQTPGQGLQFLFEYFSETQRNKGNFPGRFSGRQFSNSRSEMNVSTLELGDSALYLCASTREGTEAFFGQGTRLTVV.

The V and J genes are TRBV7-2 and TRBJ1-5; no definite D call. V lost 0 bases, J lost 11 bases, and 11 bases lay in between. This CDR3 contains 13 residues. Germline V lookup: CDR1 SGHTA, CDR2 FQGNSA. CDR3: CASSLAQFASQHF. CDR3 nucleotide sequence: TGTGCCAGCAGCTTAGCGCAGTTTGCCTCCCAGCATTTT.

CDR3 coding DNA: TGTGCCAGCAGTTACTCGAGCAGCGGGGGGGGCGAGCAGTACTTC. Its translation: CASSYSSSGGGEQYF. The chain combines TRBV6-5 with TRBJ2-7; 10 bases agree with TRBD2. With V trimmed by 0 bases and J by 6 bases, 5 bases remained unmatched. CDR1 is MNHEY and CDR2 is SVGAGI in the germline V gene. The CDR3 has 15 amino acids.

CDR3 in DNA: TGTGCCAGCAGCTCCTCCTCCGAAGTCCGCAGTGCGTTCTTC. As protein: CASSSSSEVRSAFF. The J gene is TRBJ2-1, the V gene TRBV7-8; D remains ambiguous. Germline CDR1 reads SGHVS; CDR2 reads FQNEAQ. The CDR3 is made up of 14 amino acids. The V and J ends lost 4 bases and 15 bases respectively, with 22 bases between them.

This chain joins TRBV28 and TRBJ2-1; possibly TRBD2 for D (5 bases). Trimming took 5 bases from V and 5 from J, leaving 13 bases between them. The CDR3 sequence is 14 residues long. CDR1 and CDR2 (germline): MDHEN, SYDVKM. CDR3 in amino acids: CASSLPRRDNEQFF. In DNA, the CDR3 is TGTGCCAGCAGTCTCCCCAGGCGGGACAATGAGCAGTTCTTC.

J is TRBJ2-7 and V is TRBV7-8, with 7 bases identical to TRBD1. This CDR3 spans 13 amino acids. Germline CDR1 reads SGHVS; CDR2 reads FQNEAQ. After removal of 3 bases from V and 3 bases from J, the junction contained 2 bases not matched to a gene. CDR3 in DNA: TGTGCCAGCAGCTTGGACAGGATCTACGAGCAGTACTTC. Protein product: CASSLDRIYEQYF.

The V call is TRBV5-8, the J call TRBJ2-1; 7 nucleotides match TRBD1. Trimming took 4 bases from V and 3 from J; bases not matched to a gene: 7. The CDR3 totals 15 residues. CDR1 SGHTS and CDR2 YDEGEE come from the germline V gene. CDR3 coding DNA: TGTGCCAGCAGCCCGGGACAGAACCGCTACAATGAGCAGTTCTTC. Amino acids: CASSPGQNRYNEQFF.